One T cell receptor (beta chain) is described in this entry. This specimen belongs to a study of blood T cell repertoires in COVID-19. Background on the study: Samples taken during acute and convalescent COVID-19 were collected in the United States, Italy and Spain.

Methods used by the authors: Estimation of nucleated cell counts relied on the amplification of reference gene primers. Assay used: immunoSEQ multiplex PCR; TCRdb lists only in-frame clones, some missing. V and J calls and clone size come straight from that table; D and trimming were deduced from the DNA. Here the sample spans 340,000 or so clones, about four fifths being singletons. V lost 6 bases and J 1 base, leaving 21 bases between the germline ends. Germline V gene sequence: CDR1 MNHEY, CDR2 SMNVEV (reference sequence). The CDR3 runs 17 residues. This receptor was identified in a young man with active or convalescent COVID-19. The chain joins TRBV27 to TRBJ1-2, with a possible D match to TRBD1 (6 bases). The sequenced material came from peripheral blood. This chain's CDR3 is CASRHLGAGVVNYGYTF. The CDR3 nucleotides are TGTGCCAGCAGGCACCTAGGGGCAGGGGTGGTTAACTATGGCTACACCTTC.